The 18 T cell receptor beta chains reported below all come from one sample, sequenced in a study of cytomegalovirus exposure and HLA in healthy donors. The primer mix had 60 Vbeta and 13 Jbeta primers. Data came from immunoSEQ multiplex PCR; TCRdb stores just in-frame clones and leaves some out. The sample holds some 180,000 clones, 77% seen once. Sequenced: PBMCs. The receptor set was obtained from a woman in her sixties or seventies in good health and CMV-seropositive.

The chain's CDR3 is CASSPPGQKLGKLFF. For the CDR3, the DNA is TGTGCCAGCTCACCCCCAGGACAGAAATTGGGAAAACTGTTTTTT. The V call is TRBV18, the J call TRBJ1-4; weak D call: TRBD1 (6 bases). Trimming pared 3 bases from V and 10 bases from J, leaving 18 bases between. Germline V gene lookup returns CDR1 KGHSH and CDR2 LQKENI. The CDR3 is 15 amino acids.

The J gene is TRBJ2-1, the V gene TRBV10-3; D might be TRBD1 (6 bases). The CDR3 loop spans 14 amino acids. V was trimmed by 6 bases and J by 8 bases, leaving 17 bases between them. Germline V gives CDR1 ENHRY, CDR2 SYGVKD. The CDR3 DNA is TGTGCCATCAGACAAAAGAACAGGGACGATGAGCAGTTCTTC. Its translation is CAIRQKNRDDEQFF.

The chain is built from TRBV6-5 and TRBJ1-3; TRBD1 is a possible D gene (5 bases). The ends were cut back, 5 bases at V and 4 bases at J, with 12 bases in the middle. The germline V gene has CDR1 MNHEY and CDR2 SVGAGI. The CDR3 covers 14 residues. The CDR3 DNA sequence: TGTGCCAGCAGTCAGGGCAGGCGGGGAAACACCATATATTTT. Protein sequence: CASSQGRRGNTIYF.

V usage is TRBV2 and J usage is TRBJ2-3; D gene ambiguous. The germline gives CDR1 SNHLY, CDR2 FYNNEI. The CDR3 has 13 amino acids. Trimming pared 4 bases from V and 4 bases from J, leaving 9 bases between. The CDR3 nucleotides are TGTGCCAGCAGTGTAGATTTAGCAGATACGCAGTATTTT. This encodes CASSVDLADTQYF.

The gene calls are TRBV4-2 and TRBJ2-1; no reliable D call. Germline lookup yields CDR1 LGHNA and CDR2 YNFKEQ. The length of the CDR3 is 16 residues. The V end lost 4 bases, the J end lost 0 bases, and 13 bases lay between the germline ends. The CDR3 nucleotides are TGTGCCAGCAGCCCCCGAGCCTGGAGCTCCTACAATGAGCAGTTCTTC. Encoded protein: CASSPRAWSSYNEQFF.

This clone was detected only once. The chain has TRBV30 and TRBJ1-4; D may be TRBD1 (5 bases). Germline V gene data show CDR1 as GTSNPN and CDR2 as SVGIG (reference sequence). With 0 bases removed from V and 6 bases from J, the gap between germline ends came to 11 bases. The CDR3 contains 14 residues. CDR3 region: CAWSVWGDDEKLFF. In DNA, the CDR3 is TGTGCCTGGAGTGTATGGGGGGACGATGAAAAACTGTTTTTT.

This chain joins TRBV30 and TRBJ1-2, with D perhaps TRBD1 (6 bases). Germline V gene data show CDR1 as GTSNPN and CDR2 as SVGIG (reference sequence). CDR3 length: 14 residues. V gave up 3 bases and J gave up 3 bases, with 14 bases separating them. The CDR3 DNA follows: TGTGCCTGGAGAACCCACAGGGATGACTATGGCTACACCTTC. Its protein is CAWRTHRDDYGYTF.

This chain links TRBV19 with TRBJ2-1, with D unclear. In germline, CDR1 is LNHDA, CDR2 SQIVND (reference sequence). V was pared by 3 bases and J by 0 bases, with 12 bases between. The CDR3 totals 16 residues. Here the CDR3 reads CASSIRLRSSYNEQFF. Here the CDR3 DNA reads TGTGCCAGTAGTATTCGTTTGCGGAGCTCCTACAATGAGCAGTTCTTC. Using reference TRBV19 and TRBJ2-1 for the parts outside the CDR3, the full variable domain is DGGITQSPKYLFRKEGQNVTLSCEQNLNHDAMYWYRQDPGQGLRLIYYSQIVNDFQKGDIAEGYSVSREKKESFPLTVTSAQKNPTAFYLCASSIRLRSSYNEQFFGPGTRLTVL.

Comment on this clone: A junction end diverges from the germline sequence, so it may reflect a read error. The chain joins TRBV7-7 to TRBJ2-3; 7 bases are shared with TRBD2. This CDR3 comprises 15 residues. The germline V gene encodes CDR1 SSHAT and CDR2 FNYEAQ (reference sequence). The CDR3 DNA reads as TGTGCTAGCAGCTTAGCCCCTAGCGGACCAGATACGCAGTATTTT. Its translation: CASSLAPSGPDTQYF. The full variable domain, its missing parts supplied by reference TRBV7-7 and TRBJ2-3, is GAGVSQSPRYKVTKRGQDVTLRCDPISSHATLYWYQQALGQGPEFLTYFNYEAQPDKSGLPSDRFSAERPEGSISTLTIQRTEQRDSAMYRCASSLAPSGPDTQYFGPGTRLTVL.

The CDR3 loop is CASSPTGGGTGELFF. Here the CDR3 DNA reads TGTGCCAGCAGCCCCACAGGGGGTGGAACCGGGGAGCTGTTTTTT. The gene calls are TRBV5-5 and TRBJ2-2; TRBD1 matches at 8 bases. V lost 4 bases, J lost 5 bases, and 7 bases stayed unmatched. The CDR3 is made up of 15 amino acids. Germline lookup yields CDR1 SGHKS and CDR2 YYEKEE (reference sequence).

This clone was picked up a small number of times. The V call is TRBV27, the J call TRBJ2-7; 7 positions agree with TRBD1. V lost 5 bases to trimming and J lost 6 bases; unmatched junction nucleotides: 10. The CDR3 loop spans 14 amino acids. Germline assignment: CDR1 MNHEY and CDR2 SMNVEV (reference sequence). The CDR3: CASSAMQGVGEQYF. DNA for the CDR3: TGTGCCAGCAGTGCGATGCAGGGGGTAGGCGAGCAGTACTTC.

The chain links TRBV6-6 to TRBJ2-7; 12 nucleotides agree with TRBD2. V shed 6 bases, J shed 6 bases, and the junction held 9 bases outside the gene matches. CDR1 and CDR2 (germline): MNHNY, SVGAGI (reference sequence). The CDR3 extends over 15 amino acids. The CDR3 nucleotides are TGTGCCAGCAGCCCTAGCGGGAGGGCCGGAGGCGAGCAGTACTTC. It is translated as CASSPSGRAGGEQYF.

This clone appeared a few times. The V call is TRBV5-5, the J call TRBJ2-1; D possibly corresponds to TRBD1 (6 bases). Germline V gene sequence: CDR1 SGHKS, CDR2 YYEKEE (reference sequence). The V end was cut by 0 bases, the J end by 6 bases, with 10 bases between. The CDR3 runs to 14 residues. The chain's CDR3 is CASSLGMGANEQFF. CDR3 sequence (DNA): TGTGCCAGCAGCTTGGGAATGGGGGCCAATGAGCAGTTCTTC.

The V and J genes are TRBV19 and TRBJ1-1, with D perhaps TRBD1 (6 bases). Germline CDR1 LNHDA, CDR2 SQIVND (reference sequence). CDR3 size: 16 residues. V lost 2 bases and J lost 1, with 14 bases in between. The CDR3 reads CASSISAPGANTEAFF. CDR3 coding DNA: TGTGCCAGTAGTATATCGGCGCCAGGGGCGAACACTGAAGCTTTCTTT. Full variable domain (outside the CDR3, taken from reference TRBV19 and TRBJ1-1): DGGITQSPKYLFRKEGQNVTLSCEQNLNHDAMYWYRQDPGQGLRLIYYSQIVNDFQKGDIAEGYSVSREKKESFPLTVTSAQKNPTAFYLCASSISAPGANTEAFFGQGTRLTVV.

J is TRBJ2-2 and V is TRBV7-3; a weak D match, TRBD1 (5 bases). The ends were cut back, 3 bases at V and 4 bases at J, with 9 bases in the middle. This CDR3 comprises 14 residues. CDR1 and CDR2 (germline): SGHTA, FQGTGA. CDR3 nucleotide sequence: TGTGCCAGCAGCTTTGGGCAGGGCACCGGGGAGCTGTTTTTT. The encoded protein is CASSFGQGTGELFF.

V and J are TRBV6-1 and TRBJ1-3; the D is unclear. Germline V gene sequence: CDR1 MNHNS, CDR2 SASEGT. Trimming stripped 0 bases from V and 2 bases from J, with 14 bases between. CDR3 length equals 17 residues. In DNA, the CDR3 is TGTGCCAGCAGTGAAGCCTTGTGGCCAGGTACTGGAAACACCATATATTTT. The encoded protein is CASSEALWPGTGNTIYF.

The CDR3: CASSLGVRYEQYF. The DNA of the CDR3 is TGTGCCAGCAGCTTAGGAGTTCGATACGAGCAGTACTTC. The chain uses TRBV7-2 and TRBJ2-7; D is unclear. The CDR3 length is 13 residues. Germline CDR1 and CDR2: SGHTA and FQGNSA. Trimming stripped 1 base from V and 4 bases from J, with 8 bases between.

The table lists this clone with a few counts. V is TRBV27 and J is TRBJ2-1; the match to TRBD2 covers 10 bases. The germline V gene encodes CDR1 MNHEY and CDR2 SMNVEV (reference sequence). The CDR3 sequence is 18 residues long. The trim removed 4 bases at V and 1 base at J, leaving 10 bases unmatched. The CDR3 DNA reads TGTGCCAGCAGTTCTAGCGGGAGACCCCTAAAGTCCTACAATGAGCAGTTCTTC. Its protein is CASSSSGRPLKSYNEQFF.